These T cell receptor beta chains were read from a single sample in a study of blood T cell repertoires in COVID-19. Using immunoSEQ multiplex PCR, the repertoire was profiled, and TCRdb retains in-frame clones only, with some absent. This table holds more than 300,000 clones, approximately 89% found once. The sequenced sample was peripheral blood. These receptors all come from a woman aged 30 to 39 with COVID-19, enrolled during active disease. CDR3s include the opening cysteine and the closing phenylalanine or tryptophan. Each record gives: J gene, V gene, CDR3 protein.

TRBJ2-1	TRBV7-9	CASSLRGQTIDEQFF
TRBJ1-5	TRBV9	CASSATDYNQPQHF
TRBJ1-6	TRBV27	CASGQGATSSPLHF
TRBJ1-2	TRBV5-1	CASSLVTGGQGYTF
TRBJ2-3	TRBV9	CASSPWTGERNTQYF
TRBJ2-3	TRBV7-2	CASSLASGKEVDTQYF
TRBJ1-5	TRBV30	CAWSVLGGTGVHQPQHF
TRBJ2-7	TRBV28	CASSLTGTGDHEQYF
TRBJ1-2	TRBV27	CASSLRQGGNYGYTF
TRBJ2-5	TRBV24-1	CATSEKVGSGAGETQYF
TRBJ2-3	TRBV7-9	CASSWRSGIGTDTQYF
TRBJ2-2	TRBV10-3	CAISGVVGDRGLAGELFF
TRBJ2-5	TRBV5-8	CASSFLLAGGQETQYF
TRBJ2-7	TRBV29-1	CSVEDGRYEQYF
TRBJ2-2	TRBV21-1	CASSKRTSGRANTGELFF
TRBJ1-3	TRBV5-1	CASSLAGAGNTIYF
TRBJ2-4	TRBV9	CASSASGQPKNIQYF
TRBJ2-2	TRBV6-5	CASSYRSGGELFF
TRBJ1-5	TRBV28	CASRNTGFSQPQHF
TRBJ1-2	TRBV28	CASSIQGPGGYTF
TRBJ2-7	TRBV15	CATSRDPGTGYEQYF
TRBJ2-7	TRBV6-2/TRBV6-3	CASSYTSGSYEQYF
TRBJ1-2	TRBV24-1	CATSPGGNGYTF
TRBJ2-1	TRBV5-1	CASSFSGMREQFF
TRBJ2-1	TRBV5-1	CASSHTLAGGPGEQFF
TRBJ2-4	TRBV5-1	CASRSDRGDIQYF
TRBJ1-6	TRBV2	CASRAVRSPLHF
TRBJ2-1	TRBV7-9	CASSLETGAGYNEQFF
TRBJ1-1	TRBV2	CASSRTGVTEAFF
TRBJ2-3	TRBV2	CASSGQYSTDTQYF
TRBJ2-1	TRBV28	CASRFLLIGNEQFF
TRBJ1-5	TRBV7-9	CASSGEGQPQHF
TRBJ2-2	TRBV24-1	CATRGQGNTGELFF
TRBJ2-3	TRBV5-1	CASRAGPSTDTQYF
TRBJ2-1	TRBV12-3/TRBV12-4	CASTQGLAGVRFF
TRBJ2-3	TRBV9	CASSEYGVNTDTQYF
TRBJ1-5	TRBV19	CASRGDRSNQPQHF
TRBJ2-2	TRBV24-1	CATSDLVSGNTGELFF
TRBJ2-5	TRBV29-1	CSVEGAGSETQYF
TRBJ1-6	TRBV11-2	CASSDILRSPLHF
TRBJ1-5	TRBV12-5	CASGPGTDGQPQHF
TRBJ2-6	TRBV25-1	CASKGPGANVLTF
TRBJ2-5	TRBV4-2	CASSQENAGGPETQYF
TRBJ2-7	TRBV6-2/TRBV6-3	CASSPLYEQYF
TRBJ2-3	TRBV10-3	CATQGSTDTQYF
TRBJ2-7	TRBV5-4	CASSLPLSGESLYEQYF
TRBJ2-3	TRBV7-6	CASSSLSGIADTQYF
TRBJ1-1	TRBV19	CASSMVTGGTEAFF
TRBJ2-5	TRBV28	CASSLAGETQYF
TRBJ1-6	TRBV6-5	CASSYSQGNSPLHF